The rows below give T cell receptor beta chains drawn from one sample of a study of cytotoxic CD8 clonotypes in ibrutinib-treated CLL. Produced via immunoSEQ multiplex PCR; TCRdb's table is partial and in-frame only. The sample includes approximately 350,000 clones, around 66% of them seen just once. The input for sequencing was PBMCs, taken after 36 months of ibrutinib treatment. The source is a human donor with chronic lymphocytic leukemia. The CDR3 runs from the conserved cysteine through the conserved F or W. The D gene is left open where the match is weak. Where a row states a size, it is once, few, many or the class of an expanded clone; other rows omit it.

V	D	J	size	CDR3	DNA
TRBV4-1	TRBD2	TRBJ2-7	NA	CASSQGLAGDHYEQYF	TGCGCCAGCAGCCAGGGACTAGCGGGAGATCACTACGAGCAGTACTTC
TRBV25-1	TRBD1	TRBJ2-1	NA	CASSWDRGFDEQFF	TGTGCCAGCAGTTGGGACAGGGGCTTCGATGAGCAGTTCTTC
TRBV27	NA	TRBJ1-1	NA	CASSLEFWTEAFF	TGTGCCAGCAGTTTAGAGTTTTGGACTGAAGCTTTCTTT
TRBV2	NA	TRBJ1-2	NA	CASSDDRINYGYTF	TGTGCCAGCAGTGATGACAGGATTAACTATGGCTACACCTTC
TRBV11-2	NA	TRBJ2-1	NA	CASSLDGGLQFF	TGTGCCAGCAGCTTAGATGGAGGACTCCAGTTCTTC
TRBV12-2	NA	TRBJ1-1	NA	CASRALFCSLNTEAFF	TGTGCAAGTCGCGCCTTGTTTTGCAGCCTGAACACTGAAGCTTTCTTT
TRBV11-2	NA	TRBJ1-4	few	CASSLSNNEKLFF	TGTGCCAGCAGCTTAAGTAATAATGAAAAACTGTTTTTT
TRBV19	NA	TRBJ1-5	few	CASSQGPHAPNQPQHF	TGTGCCAGTAGCCAAGGACCTCATGCCCCCAATCAGCCCCAGCATTTT
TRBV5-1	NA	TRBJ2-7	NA	CASSLEVISYEQYF	TGCGCCAGCAGCTTGGAAGTCATCTCCTACGAGCAGTACTTC
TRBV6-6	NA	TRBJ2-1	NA	CASNPPGSRKNEQFF	TGTGCCAGCAACCCCCCGGGATCCCGTAAGAATGAGCAGTTCTTC
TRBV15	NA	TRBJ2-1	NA	CATSRGRGNEQFF	TGTGCCACCAGCCGGGGACGAGGCAATGAGCAGTTCTTC
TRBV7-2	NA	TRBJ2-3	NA	CASSLNVGIADTQYF	TGTGCCAGCAGCTTAAATGTGGGAATAGCAGATACGCAGTATTTT
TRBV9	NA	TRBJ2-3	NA	CASSASSSSTDTQYF	TGTGCCAGCAGCGCCAGCAGCTCTAGCACAGATACGCAGTATTTT
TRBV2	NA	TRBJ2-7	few	CASRLDSSSYEQYF	TGTGCCAGCAGGTTAGACAGTTCATCCTACGAGCAGTACTTC
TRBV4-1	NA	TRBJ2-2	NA	CASSQEQGRVTGELFF	TGCGCCAGCAGCCAAGAACAAGGCAGGGTCACCGGGGAGCTGTTTTTT
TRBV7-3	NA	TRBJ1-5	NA	CASSPTGRQPQHF	TGTGCCAGCAGCCCCACCGGACGTCAGCCCCAGCATTTT
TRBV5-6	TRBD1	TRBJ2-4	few	CASSYSGTGVF	TGTGCCAGCAGCTATTCCGGGACAGGGGTCTTC
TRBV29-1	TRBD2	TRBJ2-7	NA	CSARGGGSYEQYF	TGCAGCGCCAGGGGCGGGGGGTCCTACGAGCAGTACTTC
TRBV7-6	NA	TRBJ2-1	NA	CASRQASLGNEQFF	TGTGCCAGCAGACAGGCCTCCCTCGGGAATGAGCAGTTCTTC
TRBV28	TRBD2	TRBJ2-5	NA	CASSFTGTSSQETQYF	TGTGCCAGCAGTTTTACCGGGACTAGCAGCCAAGAGACCCAGTACTTC
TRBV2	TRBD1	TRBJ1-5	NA	CASRWTGPSNQPQHF	TGTGCCAGCAGGTGGACAGGGCCTAGCAATCAGCCCCAGCATTTT
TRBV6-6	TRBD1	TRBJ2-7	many	CASSLPGQDPLGQYF	TGTGCCAGCAGTTTGCCGGGACAGGATCCCCTCGGGCAGTACTTC
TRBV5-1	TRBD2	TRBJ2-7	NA	CASSRLALGSYEQYF	TGCGCCAGCAGCAGACTAGCGTTGGGATCCTACGAGCAGTACTTC
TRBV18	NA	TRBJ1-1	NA	CASVTWGGGLEAFF	TGTGCCAGCGTAACCTGGGGGGGCGGACTTGAAGCTTTCTTT
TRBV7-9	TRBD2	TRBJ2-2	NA	CASSLVGLAGGPSGELFF	TGTGCCAGCAGCTTAGTGGGACTAGCGGGAGGCCCCTCCGGGGAGCTGTTTTTT
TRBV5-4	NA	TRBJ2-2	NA	CASSEGNTGELFF	TGTGCCAGCAGCGAAGGCAACACCGGGGAGCTGTTTTTT
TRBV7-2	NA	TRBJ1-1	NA	CASSLLLGIGTEAFF	TGTGCCAGCAGCTTACTTTTGGGTATTGGCACTGAAGCTTTCTTT
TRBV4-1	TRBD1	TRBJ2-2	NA	CASSQTGGSGELFF	TGCGCCAGCAGCCAAACAGGGGGTTCCGGGGAGCTGTTTTTT
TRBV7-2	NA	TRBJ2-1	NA	CASSPDRLSYNEQFF	TGTGCCAGCAGCCCTGACAGGTTGTCCTACAATGAGCAGTTCTTC
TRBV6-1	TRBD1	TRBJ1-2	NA	CASSSLQGARGYTF	TGTGCCAGCAGTTCCTTACAGGGGGCTCGTGGCTACACCTTC
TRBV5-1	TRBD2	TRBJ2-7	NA	CASSSGLATEQYF	TGCGCCAGCAGCTCAGGACTAGCTACCGAGCAGTACTTC
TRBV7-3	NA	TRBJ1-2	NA	CASSLKRDYGYTF	TGTGCCAGCAGCTTAAAGAGGGACTATGGCTACACCTTC
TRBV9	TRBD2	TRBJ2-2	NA	CASSVVREGGELFF	TGTGCCAGCAGCGTCGTGCGGGAGGGTGGGGAGCTGTTTTTT
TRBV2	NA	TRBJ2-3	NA	CASSPGGRDTQYF	TGTGCCAGCAGCCCCGGGGGACGGGATACGCAGTATTTT
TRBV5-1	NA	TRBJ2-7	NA	CASSLRGYYEQYF	TGCGCCAGCAGCTTAAGGGGCTACTACGAGCAGTACTTC
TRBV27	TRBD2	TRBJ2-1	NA	CASSFRLAGVNEQFF	TGTGCCAGCAGTTTTCGACTAGCGGGAGTCAATGAGCAGTTCTTC
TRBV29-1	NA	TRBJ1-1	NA	CSVRTDLNTEAFF	TGCAGCGTCCGGACCGACTTGAACACTGAAGCTTTCTTT
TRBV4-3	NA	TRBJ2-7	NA	CASSQAPGGYDEQYF	TGCGCCAGCAGCCAAGCCCCCGGGGGCTACGACGAGCAGTACTTC
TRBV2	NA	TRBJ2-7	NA	CASSTIYEQYF	TGTGCCAGCAGCACTATCTACGAGCAGTACTTC
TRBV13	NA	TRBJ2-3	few	CASNSRGTSTDTQYF	TGTGCCAGCAATTCGAGGGGGACTAGCACAGATACGCAGTATTTT
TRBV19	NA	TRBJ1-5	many	CASSSGQLNQPQHF	TGTGCCAGTAGTAGCGGACAGTTAAATCAGCCCCAGCATTTT
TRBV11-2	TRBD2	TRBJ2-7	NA	CASSLEAGGTYGQYF	TGTGCCAGCAGCTTGGAGGCGGGGGGTACCTACGGGCAGTACTTC
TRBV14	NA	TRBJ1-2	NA	CASSQGWAADGYTF	TGTGCCAGCAGCCAAGGGTGGGCAGCTGATGGCTACACCTTC